Listed here are 19 T cell receptor beta chains from one sample, sequenced in a study of identical twins. MiXCR, run by TCRdb on the 5' RACE reads, gives a single entry per CDR3 protein. The data show hundreds of thousands of distinct CDR3 sequences, about 7% seen once. These records were also assigned to another study, of yellow fever vaccine responses in identical twins.

The sequencing input was PBMCs. These receptors all come from a woman in her late teens or twenties in good health.

This clonotype has at least ten counts. The chain joins TRBV7-9 to TRBJ1-1; D might be TRBD1 (6 bases). The CDR3 consists of 15 residues. CDR1 is SEHNR, CDR2 FQNEAQ, per germline (reference sequence). V was clipped by 1 base and J by 1 base, with 10 bases between them. The CDR3 sequence: CASSLGGRGNTEAFF. In nucleotides, the CDR3 is TGTGCCAGCAGCTTAGGGGGCAGGGGGAACACTGAAGCTTTCTTT.

This clonotype was detected many times. The V call is TRBV12-3 or TRBV12-4, the J call TRBJ2-1; 9 bases are a match to TRBD2. Germline trimming cut 6 bases from V and 12 bases from J; bases unmatched to any gene: 3. The length of the CDR3 is 11 residues. The CDR3 sequence is CASRVAGVQFF. As DNA, the CDR3 is TGTGCCAGCAGGGTAGCGGGGGTGCAGTTCTTC.

The chain recombines TRBV14 with TRBJ2-5, with 9 positions matching TRBD2. The CDR3 runs to 18 residues. Losses at the gene ends were 0 bases for V and 5 bases for J; bases not matched to a gene: 13. CDR1 is SGHDN, CDR2 FVKESK, per germline. The CDR3 sequence is CASSQEGTSNPNGETQYF. Here the CDR3 DNA reads TGTGCCAGCAGCCAAGAGGGGACTAGCAACCCCAATGGGGAGACCCAGTACTTC. The full variable domain, its missing parts supplied by reference TRBV14 and TRBJ2-5, is EAGVTQFPSHSVIEKGQTVTLRCDPISGHDNLYWYRRVMGKEIKFLLHFVKESKQDESGMPNNRFLAERTGGTYSTLKVQPAELEDSGVYFCASSQEGTSNPNGETQYFGPGTRLLVL.

The sample holds many counts of this clonotype. This rearrangement joins TRBV5-1 to TRBJ2-4; 7 bases match TRBD1. Germline V gene lookup returns CDR1 SGHRS and CDR2 YFSETQ. The CDR3 sequence is 15 residues long. With V trimmed by 2 bases and J by 6 bases, 8 bases remained unmatched. DNA of the CDR3: TGCGCCAGCAGCTTAAATCCGGGACAGATAAACATTCAGTACTTC. Translation: CASSLNPGQINIQYF.

This clonotype was found a few times. V is TRBV2 and J is TRBJ1-6; 7 bases fit TRBD1. CDR1 and CDR2 (germline): SNHLY, FYNNEI. The CDR3 is made up of 14 amino acids. The V gene end was trimmed by 5 bases and the J gene end by 9 bases; junction bases not matched to a gene: 7. Here the CDR3 reads CASSRQGAASPLHF. The CDR3 coding sequence is TGTGCCAGCAGTAGACAGGGTGCTGCTTCACCCCTCCACTTT.

Notes on this clonotype: A read error may be the cause here, since a much bigger clone is one base away. V gene TRBV7-9 combines with J gene TRBJ2-1; D call uncertain. CDR1 is SEHNR, CDR2 FQNEAQ, per germline (reference sequence). This CDR3 contains 13 residues. The V end lost 6 bases, the J end lost 5 bases, and 11 bases lay between the germline ends. The CDR3 sequence is CASRGSVHNEQFF. CDR3 DNA: TGTGCCAGCAGGGGGTCAGTACACAATGAGCAGTTCTTC.

Many counts were recorded for this clonotype. The chain is built from TRBV9 and TRBJ2-2; D remains ambiguous. From germline, CDR1 is SGDLS and CDR2 YYNGEE. This CDR3 has 15 amino acids. Deletions cut 1 base from V and 9 bases from J, with 16 bases between. As DNA, the CDR3 is TGTGCCAGCAGCGTAACTACCGAAGTACCCCGGGAGCTGTTTTTT. Protein: CASSVTTEVPRELFF.

This chain joins TRBV3-1 and TRBJ2-1; 11 bases line up with TRBD2. From germline, CDR1 is LGHDT and CDR2 YNNKEL (reference sequence). This CDR3 is 17 amino acids long. V trimming: 1 base; J trimming: 6 bases; junction bases outside the gene matches: 8. CDR3 sequence reads: CASSQVAGTSGPNEQFF. CDR3 DNA: TGTGCCAGCAGCCAAGTAGCCGGGACTAGCGGACCCAATGAGCAGTTCTTC.

The sample holds many counts of this clonotype. The J gene is TRBJ2-1, the V gene TRBV20-1; possibly TRBD2 for D (6 bases). V shed 1 base and J shed 9 bases, with 19 bases lying between them. Germline CDR1 is DFQATT and CDR2 is SNEGSKA (reference sequence). The CDR3 has 15 amino acids. The CDR3 spells CSARVTGTPNREQFF. The CDR3 coding sequence is TGCAGTGCTAGAGTCACCGGGACTCCGAATCGTGAGCAGTTCTTC.

V usage is TRBV6-4 and J usage is TRBJ2-2; 10 bases are a match to TRBD2. This CDR3 contains 15 residues. Trimming took 6 bases from V and 3 from J; bases not matched to a gene: 4. Germline loops: CDR1 MRHNA, CDR2 SNTAGT. Written as DNA, the CDR3 is TGTGCCAGCAGACCACTAGCGGGGCACACCGGGGAGCTGTTTTTT. Its translation is CASRPLAGHTGELFF.

This clonotype was counted ten times or more. The chain joins TRBV5-1 to TRBJ2-5; tentative D call: TRBD2 (5 bases). Trimming removed 0 bases at V and 3 bases at J, with 9 bases between. Germline V gene data show CDR1 as SGHRS and CDR2 as YFSETQ. The CDR3 spans 14 residues. The CDR3 coding sequence is TGCGCCAGCAGCTTGGAATGGCGGGAAGAGACCCAGTACTTC. This gives the protein CASSLEWREETQYF.

This clonotype was counted a few times. The V call is TRBV5-1, the J call TRBJ2-2; 13 bases agree with TRBD2. Germline-derived CDR1 and CDR2 are SGHRS and YFSETQ. The J segment lost 0 bases and the V segment lost 3 bases, leaving 14 bases of the junction unmatched. This CDR3 spans 21 amino acids. The CDR3 DNA is TGCGCCAGCAGCTCGGGGACCCCGGGACTAGCGGGAAAAACGAACACCGGGGAGCTGTTTTTT. Translating it yields CASSSGTPGLAGKTNTGELFF. Full variable domain (remainder filled in from reference TRBV5-1 and TRBJ2-2): KAGVTQTPRYLIKTRGQQVTLSCSPISGHRSVSWYQQTPGQGLQFLFEYFSETQRNKGNFPGRFSGRQFSNSRSEMNVSTLELGDSALYLCASSSGTPGLAGKTNTGELFFGEGSRLTVL.

DNA of the CDR3: TGTGCCAGCAGCTTTGCTCCCGTCCTGAACACTGAAGCTTTCTTT. This codes for CASSFAPVLNTEAFF. V gene TRBV5-4 combines with J gene TRBJ1-1; D unclear. V shed 2 bases and J shed 0 bases, with 11 bases lying between them. Germline CDR1 SGHNT, CDR2 YYREEE (reference sequence). This CDR3 comprises 15 residues.

The gene calls are TRBV10-2 and TRBJ2-1, with 11 bases that match TRBD2. Germline values: CDR1 WSHSY, CDR2 SAAADI. After removal of 6 bases from V and 6 bases from J, the junction contained 4 bases not matched to a gene. There are 14 residues in the CDR3. DNA for the CDR3: TGCGCCAGCAGACTAGCGGGAGAAGTCAATGAGCAGTTCTTC. Amino acids: CASRLAGEVNEQFF.

This clonotype was seen a handful of times. V gene TRBV28 combines with J gene TRBJ2-1; TRBD1 or TRBD2 may be the D gene (6 bases each). CDR1 is MDHEN, CDR2 SYDVKM, per germline. The CDR3 is 16 residues long. Trimming removed 5 bases at V and 7 bases at J, with 21 bases between. The CDR3: CASSISPGGAQNEQFF. CDR3 in DNA: TGTGCCAGCAGTATCTCGCCCGGGGGCGCTCAAAATGAGCAGTTCTTC. Full variable domain (outside the CDR3, taken from reference TRBV28 and TRBJ2-1): DVKVTQSSRYLVKRTGEKVFLECVQDMDHENMFWYRQDPGLGLRLIYFSYDVKMKEKGDIPEGYSVSREKKERFSLILESASTNQTSMYLCASSISPGGAQNEQFFGPGTRLTVL.

The sample holds many counts of this clonotype. This chain connects TRBV12-3 or TRBV12-4 to TRBJ1-5; D call uncertain. The CDR3 is made up of 13 amino acids. The ends were cut back, 4 bases at V and 5 bases at J, with 9 bases in the middle. The CDR3 loop reads CASSSSNDQPQHF. The CDR3, as DNA: TGTGCCAGCAGTTCTAGTAACGATCAGCCCCAGCATTTT.

The rearrangement joins TRBV5-5 to TRBJ1-5; 9 positions match TRBD1. Looked up from germline, CDR1 is SGHKS and CDR2 is YYEKEE (reference sequence). V was clipped by 0 bases and J by 3 bases; unmatched bases: 4. The CDR3 has 16 residues. The CDR3 region has the DNA TGTGCCAGCAGCTTGGAGGGGACAGGGCTCAATCAGCCCCAGCATTTT. Protein product: CASSLEGTGLNQPQHF.

Many counts were recorded for this clonotype. The chain links TRBV12-3 or TRBV12-4 to TRBJ2-3, with 12 bases fitting TRBD2. J lost 2 bases, V lost 2 bases, and 5 bases had no gene match. The CDR3 sequence is 17 residues long. The CDR3 reads CASSLTSGRPVTDTQYF. In nucleotides, the CDR3 is TGTGCCAGCAGTTTAACTAGCGGGAGGCCCGTCACAGATACGCAGTATTTT.

The V gene is TRBV11-2, the J gene TRBJ2-4; TRBD1 or TRBD2 may be the D gene (6 bases each). V gave up 5 bases and J gave up 5 bases, with 10 bases separating them. The CDR3 contains 13 residues. Germline V gives CDR1 SGHAT, CDR2 FQNNGV. The CDR3 DNA reads as TGTGCCAGCAGCAAGGGGGGTGAAAACATTCAGTACTTC. This codes for CASSKGGENIQYF.